This passage covers 24 T cell receptor beta chains from one sample sequenced in a study of cytomegalovirus exposure and HLA in healthy donors. PCR was performed using 60 Vbeta and 13 Jbeta primers. Sequenced by immunoSEQ multiplex PCR; TCRdb stores in-frame clones only, minus some. The sample's table shows about 130,000 clones. Sequenced input: PBMCs. The receptors originated from a man between 35 and 55 years old in good health and CMV-seronegative.

This chain connects TRBV19 to TRBJ1-5; D is unclear. This CDR3 has 16 amino acids. Germline V gene lookup returns CDR1 LNHDA and CDR2 SQIVND (reference sequence). The V gene lost 6 bases and the J gene lost 5 bases, with 20 bases spanning the gap. The CDR3 is CASSPTSIRGYQPQHF. The CDR3, as DNA: TGTGCCAGTAGCCCGACTTCCATACGAGGATATCAGCCCCAGCATTTT.

The chain is built from TRBV28 and TRBJ2-7; 12 bases map to TRBD2. Trimming at V came to 8 bases and at J to 4 bases, leaving 6 bases not matched to a gene. Germline values: CDR1 MDHEN, CDR2 SYDVKM. The CDR3 has 14 residues. CDR3 nucleotides: TGTGCCAGCGGACTAGCGGGGTCGAAATACGAGCAGTACTTC. It yields the protein CASGLAGSKYEQYF.

The V call is TRBV10-3, the J call TRBJ2-1; possibly TRBD2 for D (5 bases). Germline CDR1 and CDR2: ENHRY and SYGVKD. CDR3 length: 15 amino acids. V was clipped by 3 bases and J by 0 bases, with 9 bases between them. The CDR3, as DNA: TGTGCCATCAGTGACCAAGGGAGCTCCTACAATGAGCAGTTCTTC. This sequence encodes CAISDQGSSYNEQFF.

This chain connects TRBV16 to TRBJ1-5; maybe TRBD1 (6 bases). Per the germline V gene, CDR1 is KGHSY and CDR2 is FQNENV. The CDR3 has 13 amino acids. V was pared by 10 bases and J by 7 bases, with 17 bases between. CDR3: CATSPGQGQPQHF. CDR3 DNA sequence: TGTGCCACGAGTCCAGGTCAGGGGCAGCCCCAGCATTTT.

The V gene is TRBV9, the J gene TRBJ1-5, with 7 bases identical to TRBD1. V shed 3 bases and J 6 bases; nucleotides not matched to a gene: 3. The germline V gene encodes CDR1 SGDLS and CDR2 YYNGEE. The CDR3 contains 13 residues. CDR3 in DNA: TGTGCCAGCAGCGACAGGGGCAGTCAGCCCCAGCATTTT. Translated: CASSDRGSQPQHF. Filled out from reference TRBV9 and TRBJ1-5, the complete variable domain reads DSGVTQTPKHLITATGQRVTLRCSPRSGDLSVYWYQQSLDQGLQFLIQYYNGEERAKGNILERFSAQQFPDLHSELNLSSLELGDSALYFCASSDRGSQPQHFGDGTRLSIL.

The chain joins TRBV7-2 to TRBJ2-7; TRBD2 matches 8 bases. Germline V gene data show CDR1 as SGHTA and CDR2 as FQGNSA. The trim removed 1 base at V and 1 base at J, leaving 3 bases unmatched. This CDR3 is built from 15 residues. The CDR3 loop is CASSLVVAGSYEQYF. The CDR3 DNA reads as TGTGCCAGCAGCTTAGTAGTAGCGGGATCCTACGAGCAGTACTTC.

The rearrangement links TRBV6-5 to TRBJ2-2; the D gene is possibly TRBD2 (5 bases). This CDR3 has 14 residues. V was clipped by 4 bases and J by 6 bases, with 12 bases between them. The V gene's germline CDR1 is MNHEY and CDR2 SVGAGI. The CDR3 DNA is TGTGCCAGCAGTTCGGCTACGGGATCCGGGGAGCTGTTTTTT. Translation gives CASSSATGSGELFF.

The chain carries TRBV28 and TRBJ2-6, with 9 nucleotides matching TRBD2. Germline assignment: CDR1 MDHEN and CDR2 SYDVKM. The CDR3 length is 19 residues. Losses at the gene ends were 5 bases for V and 3 bases for J; bases not matched to a gene: 14. CDR3 DNA: TGTGCCAGCAGTCCTGGTTGGATAGCGGGAGATATTGGGGCCAACGTCCTGACTTTC. It codes for CASSPGWIAGDIGANVLTF. The whole variable domain, remainder taken from reference TRBV28 and TRBJ2-6, is DVKVTQSSRYLVKRTGEKVFLECVQDMDHENMFWYRQDPGLGLRLIYFSYDVKMKEKGDIPEGYSVSREKKERFSLILESASTNQTSMYLCASSPGWIAGDIGANVLTFGAGSRLTVL.

This chain links TRBV18 with TRBJ1-4; D is undetermined. V gave up 2 bases and J gave up 7 bases, with 8 bases separating them. Germline values: CDR1 KGHSH, CDR2 LQKENI. The CDR3 has 13 residues. In DNA form, the CDR3 reads TGTGCCAGCTCACCAGGCCGGGGTGAAAAACTGTTTTTT. Residues: CASSPGRGEKLFF.

V is TRBV7-3 and J is TRBJ2-1; TRBD1 agrees at 10 bases. The CDR3 runs to 15 residues. CDR1 is SGHTA, CDR2 FQGTGA, per germline. The V and J ends lost 1 base and 8 bases, in that order; junction bases with no gene match: 5. The CDR3 region has the DNA TGTGCCAGCAGCTTAAGGGACAGGGGACTACATGAGCAGTTCTTC. Translation: CASSLRDRGLHEQFF.

The rearrangement uses TRBV4-2 and TRBJ1-1; TRBD1 matches at 10 bases. V shed 4 bases, J shed 2 bases, and the junction held 7 bases outside the gene matches. CDR1 and CDR2 (germline): LGHNA, YNFKEQ. There are 16 residues in the CDR3. The CDR3 reads CASSPRTGGLNTEAFF. The CDR3 bases are TGTGCCAGCAGCCCGAGGACAGGGGGGCTAAACACTGAAGCTTTCTTT.

CDR3 DNA sequence: TGCGCCAGCAGCCCACGGATATACGGGAAGAGCTCCTACGAGCAGTACTTC. It yields the protein CASSPRIYGKSSYEQYF. V gene TRBV5-1 combines with J gene TRBJ2-7, with a weak D call TRBD2 (5 bases). The CDR3 has 17 amino acids. The germline CDR1 and CDR2 sequences are SGHRS and YFSETQ. The V gene lost 4 bases and the J gene lost 0 bases, with 20 bases spanning the gap.

The gene calls are TRBV5-6 and TRBJ2-5; TRBD2 agrees at 8 bases. The CDR3 consists of 15 residues. Germline loops: CDR1 SGHDT, CDR2 YYEEEE. J was trimmed by 5 bases and V by 4 bases; bases with no gene match: 10. The CDR3 loop is CASSREVAGKETQYF. The CDR3 DNA reads as TGTGCCAGCAGCAGGGAGGTAGCGGGAAAGGAGACCCAGTACTTC.

The chain joins TRBV2 to TRBJ2-7, with 9 bases aligning to TRBD2. The V gene's germline CDR1 is SNHLY and CDR2 FYNNEI. CDR3 length: 20 amino acids. Trimming cost V 0 bases and J 0 bases; bases outside gene matches: 15. This chain's CDR3 is CASSEAPSRMGSGSSYEQYF. The CDR3 DNA is TGTGCCAGCAGTGAAGCGCCTTCTCGCATGGGTAGCGGGAGCTCCTACGAGCAGTACTTC.

The chain uses TRBV5-5 and TRBJ2-2; D is possibly TRBD1 (6 bases). CDR1 and CDR2 (germline): SGHKS, YYEKEE (reference sequence). The CDR3 totals 17 residues. Trimming removed 0 bases from V and 3 bases from J, with 15 bases in between. CDR3 amino acids: CASSLALMGADTGELFF. In DNA, the CDR3 is TGTGCCAGCAGCTTGGCCTTGATGGGGGCAGACACCGGGGAGCTGTTTTTT.

The chain employs TRBV6-5 and TRBJ2-2, with 8 positions matching TRBD2. Germline lookup yields CDR1 MNHEY and CDR2 SVGAGI. The V and J ends lost 2 bases and 5 bases, in that order; junction bases with no gene match: 7. The CDR3 is made up of 16 amino acids. The CDR3 region is CASSYPRTGGTGELFF. CDR3 nucleotide sequence: TGTGCCAGCAGTTACCCTCGGACGGGGGGGACCGGGGAGCTGTTTTTT.

This CDR3 reads CASSFGGLAESEQYF. The CDR3 region has the DNA TGTGCCAGCAGCTTTGGCGGGCTAGCGGAATCCGAGCAGTACTTC. V and J are TRBV7-2 and TRBJ2-7, with 7 bases identical to TRBD2. With 3 bases clipped from V and 6 bases from J, the junction kept 11 bases outside the gene matches. The CDR3 has 15 residues. Per germline, CDR1 SGHTA and CDR2 FQGNSA.

The chain joins TRBV5-1 to TRBJ2-6, with 7 bases matching TRBD1. The J segment lost 0 bases and the V segment lost 2 bases, leaving 5 bases of the junction unmatched. Germline V gene data show CDR1 as SGHRS and CDR2 as YFSETQ. The CDR3 totals 17 residues. This CDR3 reads CASSLRTGDSGANVLTF. The CDR3 DNA reads TGCGCCAGCAGCTTACGGACAGGAGACTCTGGGGCCAACGTCCTGACTTTC.

The V call is TRBV10-3, the J call TRBJ2-7; D is unresolved. The germline V gene encodes CDR1 ENHRY and CDR2 SYGVKD. Trimming pared 2 bases from V and 1 base from J, leaving 9 bases between. This CDR3 comprises 14 residues. The CDR3 bases are TGTGCCATCAGTGAGGGTGGCGGATCCTACGAGCAGTACTTC. This gives the protein CAISEGGGSYEQYF.

The chain is built from TRBV11-2 and TRBJ2-3; 8 bases line up with TRBD2. CDR1 and CDR2 from the germline V gene are SGHAT and FQNNGV. V lost 5 bases, J lost 3 bases, and 10 bases stayed unmatched. CDR3 length: 16 amino acids. Here the CDR3 DNA reads TGTGCCAGCAGCACCGGTCCCGGGAGGGGTACAGATACGCAGTATTTT. Translation: CASSTGPGRGTDTQYF.

The genes are TRBV29-1 and TRBJ1-1, with TRBD1 matching 10 bases. CDR3 length: 13 amino acids. The germline V gene encodes CDR1 SQVTM and CDR2 ANQGSEA. V lost 4 bases to trimming and J lost 6 bases; unmatched junction nucleotides: 5. CDR3 protein: CSVGTGGSSEAFF. In DNA form, the CDR3 reads TGCAGCGTTGGGACAGGGGGTTCGTCTGAAGCTTTCTTT.

In DNA form, the CDR3 reads TGCGCCAGCAGCCCCCGACAGGGGGCCTTCGCGAACACCGGGGAGCTGTTTTTT. The encoded protein is CASSPRQGAFANTGELFF. This chain connects TRBV5-1 to TRBJ2-2, with 10 bases matching TRBD1. CDR3 size: 18 residues. The V gene end was trimmed by 4 bases and the J gene end by 0 bases; junction bases not matched to a gene: 9. Looked up from germline, CDR1 is SGHRS and CDR2 is YFSETQ.

The chain couples TRBV5-1 to TRBJ2-3; 8 nucleotides agree with TRBD1. The CDR3 sequence is 14 residues long. Germline V gene lookup returns CDR1 SGHRS and CDR2 YFSETQ. V gave up 3 bases and J gave up 2 bases; unmatched junction bases: 2. The CDR3 nucleotides read TGCGCCAGCAGCTGGACAGGGACCACAGATACGCAGTATTTT. This codes for CASSWTGTTDTQYF.

The gene calls are TRBV27 and TRBJ1-2, with D maybe TRBD1 (5 bases). There are 15 residues in the CDR3. Germline values: CDR1 MNHEY, CDR2 SMNVEV (reference sequence). V lost 6 bases and J 4 bases, leaving 18 bases between the germline ends. CDR3 sequence: CASRKPQGLGYGYTF. Written as DNA, the CDR3 is TGTGCCAGCAGGAAACCCCAGGGACTCGGCTATGGCTACACCTTC.